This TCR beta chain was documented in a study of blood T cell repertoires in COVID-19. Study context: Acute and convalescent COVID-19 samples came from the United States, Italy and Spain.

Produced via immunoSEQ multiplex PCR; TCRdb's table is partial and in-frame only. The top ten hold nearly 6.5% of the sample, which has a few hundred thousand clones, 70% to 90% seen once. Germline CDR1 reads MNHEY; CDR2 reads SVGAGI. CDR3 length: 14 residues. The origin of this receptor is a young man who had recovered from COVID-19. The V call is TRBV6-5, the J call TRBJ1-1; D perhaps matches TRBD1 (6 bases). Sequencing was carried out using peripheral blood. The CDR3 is CASLAGGAGTEAFF. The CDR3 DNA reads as TGTGCTTCTCTTGCCGGGGGGGCTGGCACTGAAGCTTTCTTT.